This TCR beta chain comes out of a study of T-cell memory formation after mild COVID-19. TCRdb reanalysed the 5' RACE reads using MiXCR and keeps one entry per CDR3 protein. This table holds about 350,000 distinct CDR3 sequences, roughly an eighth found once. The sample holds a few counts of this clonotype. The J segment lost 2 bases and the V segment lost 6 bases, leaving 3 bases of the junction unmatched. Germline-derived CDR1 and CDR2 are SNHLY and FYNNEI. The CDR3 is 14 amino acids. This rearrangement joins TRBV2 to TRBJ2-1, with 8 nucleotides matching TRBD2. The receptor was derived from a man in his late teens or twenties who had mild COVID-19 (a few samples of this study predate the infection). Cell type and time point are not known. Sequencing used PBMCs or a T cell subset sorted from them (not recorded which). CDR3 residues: CASRETSAYNEQFF. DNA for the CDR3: TGTGCCAGCAGGGAGACTAGCGCCTACAATGAGCAGTTCTTC.